The 23 T cell receptor beta chains below were found in one sample sequenced in a study of PD-1 blockade in mismatch repair-deficient tumors. The protocol was immunoSEQ multiplex PCR, while the TCRdb copy is restricted to in-frame clones and leaves out a portion. The sample includes some 110,000 clones, about three quarters of them seen just once. The source material was peripheral blood, sampled approximately 60 weeks after starting pembrolizumab. The receptor source for this set is an adult with mismatch repair-deficient cancer.

This clone occurred a few times. The gene calls are TRBV2 and TRBJ2-7; D not certain. Trimming stripped 8 bases from V and 5 bases from J, with 16 bases between. CDR1 and CDR2 (germline): SNHLY, FYNNEI. The CDR3 length is 13 residues. The CDR3 DNA reads as TGTGCCAGCGTGTACAACCGTCCTCACGAGCAGTACTTC. Translating gives CASVYNRPHEQYF.

This rearrangement joins TRBV9 to TRBJ2-4; TRBD1 agrees at 11 bases. The CDR3 runs 16 residues. Looked up from germline, CDR1 is SGDLS and CDR2 is YYNGEE. The J segment lost 3 bases and the V segment lost 4 bases, leaving 6 bases of the junction unmatched. The CDR3 DNA follows: TGTGCCAGCAGCCCGCGGACAGGGGGCGGCAAAAACATTCAGTACTTC. It is translated as CASSPRTGGGKNIQYF.

This clone appeared once. This chain connects TRBV11-3 to TRBJ2-1, with 13 positions matching TRBD2. The CDR3 is made up of 15 amino acids. With V trimmed by 4 bases and J by 10 bases, 7 bases remained unmatched. In germline, CDR1 is SGHNT, CDR2 YENEEA. CDR3 protein: CASSSRTSGSGEQFF. The CDR3 region has the DNA TGTGCCAGCAGCTCCAGGACTAGCGGGAGTGGAGAGCAGTTCTTC.

In this sample, this clone turned up once. The chain couples TRBV2 to TRBJ1-5; the match to TRBD1 covers 8 bases. The J segment lost 9 bases and the V segment lost 6 bases, leaving 10 bases of the junction unmatched. This CDR3 is built from 14 residues. Germline V gene data show CDR1 as SNHLY and CDR2 as FYNNEI. The CDR3 DNA follows: TGTGCCAGCAGGCAGGGGGCCGCCCAGGGGCCCCAGCATTTT. Translation: CASRQGAAQGPQHF.

This rearrangement joins TRBV28 to TRBJ1-3; D gene unclear. This CDR3 has 12 residues. Trimming took off 8 bases at V and 8 bases at J, with 13 bases between the two ends. Germline V gene lookup returns CDR1 MDHEN and CDR2 SYDVKM. The CDR3 DNA reads as TGTGCCAGCGGGGAGGATGGGGACACCATATATTTT. Translated, it gives CASGEDGDTIYF.

The chain joins TRBV13 to TRBJ1-1; D ambiguous. The germline V gene encodes CDR1 PRHDT and CDR2 FYEKMQ (reference sequence). CDR3 size: 15 residues. Trimming took 2 bases from V and 1 from J, leaving 11 bases between them. The CDR3 is CASSLSRAKNTEAFF. The CDR3 DNA sequence: TGTGCCAGCAGCTTATCCCGGGCCAAGAACACTGAAGCTTTCTTT.

The chain recombines TRBV10-2 with TRBJ2-7; the D is unclear. V lost 3 bases and J lost 5, with 17 bases in between. The CDR3 totals 15 residues. Per the germline V gene, CDR1 is WSHSY and CDR2 is SAAADI. CDR3 in DNA: TGCGCCAGCAGTGATCCCCCCCGTTTGAGAAACGAGCAGTACTTC. Translated, it gives CASSDPPRLRNEQYF.

The rearrangement uses TRBV6-5 and TRBJ2-4; D perhaps matches TRBD2 (5 bases). The germline V gene has CDR1 MNHEY and CDR2 SVGAGI. V was shortened by 4 bases and J by 2 bases, with 15 bases between the two germline ends. The length of the CDR3 is 16 residues. CDR3 sequence (DNA): TGTGCCAGCAGTTCCCGAGGGTCGTCAACCAAAAACATTCAGTACTTC. The encoded protein is CASSSRGSSTKNIQYF.

CDR3 in amino acids: CASSGTGFNQPQHF. The CDR3 DNA sequence: TGTGCCAGCAGTGGGACAGGTTTCAATCAGCCCCAGCATTTT. The chain joins TRBV6-1 to TRBJ1-5; 7 nucleotides line up with TRBD1. Trimming at V came to 4 bases and at J to 3 bases, leaving 3 bases not matched to a gene. This CDR3 is 14 amino acids long. The germline gives CDR1 MNHNS, CDR2 SASEGT.

This chain joins TRBV6-5 and TRBJ2-1; tentatively, D is TRBD2 (5 bases). This CDR3 is built from 12 residues. V lost 8 bases and J 6 bases, leaving 11 bases between the germline ends. Germline V gene lookup returns CDR1 MNHEY and CDR2 SVGAGI. In nucleotides, the CDR3 is TGTGCCAGCCGGACCGCGGGCAATGAGCAGTTCTTC. Protein product: CASRTAGNEQFF.

The J gene is TRBJ2-3, the V gene TRBV6-5, with a weak D call TRBD2 (6 bases). Germline V CDR1 and CDR2: MNHEY, SVGAGI. CDR3 size: 16 residues. Trimming took off 2 bases at V and 1 base at J, with 13 bases between the two ends. CDR3 loop: CASSYTGVWGTDTQYF. The CDR3 region has the DNA TGTGCCAGCAGTTACACGGGAGTATGGGGCACAGATACGCAGTATTTT.

This sequence joins TRBV6-1 and TRBJ1-2; no firm D call. The CDR3 covers 11 residues. Per the germline V gene, CDR1 is MNHNS and CDR2 is SASEGT. V dropped 10 bases and J dropped 6 bases, with 12 bases sitting between them. CDR3 nucleotides: TGTGCCACTTACGGGTCTAATGGCTACACCTTC. It translates to CATYGSNGYTF.

J is TRBJ2-5 and V is TRBV4-3, with D maybe TRBD2 (7 bases). Trimming pared 1 base from V and 7 bases from J, leaving 13 bases between. Germline V CDR1 and CDR2: LGHNA, YSLEER. CDR3 length equals 14 residues. CDR3 in amino acids: CASSQGLGGGTQYF. The CDR3 nucleotides are TGCGCCAGCAGCCAAGGACTGGGAGGGGGGACCCAGTACTTC.

This chain joins TRBV4-2 and TRBJ2-1, with TRBD2 matching 13 bases. Trimming took 0 bases from V and 7 from J; bases not matched to a gene: 9. CDR3 length: 18 amino acids. Germline CDR1 is LGHNA and CDR2 is YNFKEQ. The CDR3 DNA reads TGTGCCAGCAGCCAAGATGGGACAGGACTAGCGGGAGTTAATGAGCAGTTCTTC. Amino acid sequence: CASSQDGTGLAGVNEQFF.

The V call is TRBV7-9, the J call TRBJ2-1; D is unclear. The CDR3 is made up of 13 amino acids. Germline-derived CDR1 and CDR2 are SEHNR and FQNEAQ (reference sequence). Trimming left V 5 bases short and J 3 bases short, with 8 bases between. In DNA form, the CDR3 reads TGTGCCAGCAGCCTCTCGGACTACAATGAGCAGTTCTTC. Protein sequence: CASSLSDYNEQFF. The full variable domain, in which reference TRBV7-9 and TRBJ2-1 provide the parts outside the CDR3, is DTGVSQNPRHKITKRGQNVTFRCDPISEHNRLYWYRQTLGQGPEFLTYFQNEAQLEKSRLLSDRFSAERPKGSFSTLEIQRTEQGDSAMYLCASSLSDYNEQFFGPGTRLTVL.

The chain has TRBV9 and TRBJ2-2; D unclear. The germline V gene encodes CDR1 SGDLS and CDR2 YYNGEE. V was pared by 1 base and J by 7 bases, with 5 bases between. The CDR3 covers 12 residues. CDR3 bases: TGTGCCAGCAGCGTACAAGGCGGGGAGCTGTTTTTT. Its translation is CASSVQGGELFF. Complete variable domain (other parts from reference TRBV9 and TRBJ2-2): DSGVTQTPKHLITATGQRVTLRCSPRSGDLSVYWYQQSLDQGLQFLIQYYNGEERAKGNILERFSAQQFPDLHSELNLSSLELGDSALYFCASSVQGGELFFGEGSRLTVL.

The chain uses TRBV4-1 and TRBJ1-3; D unclear. The ends were cut back, 3 bases at V and 0 bases at J, with 9 bases in the middle. The CDR3 contains 15 residues. Germline values: CDR1 MGHRA, CDR2 YSYEKL. The CDR3 DNA reads as TGCGCCAGCAGCCAGGTCGGGTACTCTGGAAACACCATATATTTT. Residues: CASSQVGYSGNTIYF.

The chain employs TRBV2 and TRBJ2-7; 8 nucleotides line up with TRBD1. V gave up 0 bases and J gave up 4 bases; unmatched junction bases: 5. Germline V CDR1 and CDR2: SNHLY, FYNNEI. This CDR3 is built from 15 residues. The CDR3 nucleotides are TGTGCCAGCAGTGAAGCGAGGACAGGGTTATACGAGCAGTACTTC. Protein: CASSEARTGLYEQYF. Supplemented by reference TRBV2 and TRBJ2-7, the full variable domain reads EPEVTQTPSHQVTQMGQEVILRCVPISNHLYFYWYRQILGQKVEFLVSFYNNEISEKSEIFDDQFSVERPDGSNFTLKIRSTKLEDSAMYFCASSEARTGLYEQYFGPGTRLTVT.

The chain carries TRBV11-1 and TRBJ2-7; 12 nucleotides agree with TRBD2. Germline V lookup: CDR1 SGHAT, CDR2 FQDESV (reference sequence). The CDR3 covers 16 residues. V shed 5 bases, J shed 2 bases, and the junction held 7 bases outside the gene matches. This chain's CDR3 is CASSHHLAGGTYEQYF. CDR3 DNA: TGTGCCAGCAGCCATCACCTAGCGGGAGGGACCTACGAGCAGTACTTC.

The rearrangement uses TRBV6-1 and TRBJ1-2, with TRBD1 matching over 12 bases. The germline CDR1 and CDR2 sequences are MNHNS and SASEGT. V was clipped by 4 bases and J by 6 bases; unmatched bases: 6. There are 15 residues in the CDR3. CDR3 in DNA: TGTGCCAGCAGTGGATCCGGGACAGGGGGCCATGGCTACACCTTC. Amino acid sequence: CASSGSGTGGHGYTF.

The rearrangement joins TRBV18 to TRBJ1-1, with a possible D match to TRBD1 (5 bases). V gave up 3 bases and J gave up 3 bases, with 14 bases separating them. Germline-derived CDR1 and CDR2 are KGHSH and LQKENI. This CDR3 comprises 15 residues. CDR3 nucleotides: TGTGCCAGCTCACCTGGTGGGGGGATTTACACTGAAGCTTTCTTT. Protein sequence: CASSPGGGIYTEAFF.

The V and J genes are TRBV7-9 and TRBJ2-2, with D unresolved. From germline, CDR1 is SEHNR and CDR2 FQNEAQ (reference sequence). The V end was cut by 5 bases, the J end by 6 bases, with 13 bases between. The CDR3 has 14 residues. CDR3 bases: TGTGCCAGCAGCCGGGCCTTCGGGCCCGGGGAGCTGTTTTTT. It is translated as CASSRAFGPGELFF. The whole variable domain, remainder taken from reference TRBV7-9 and TRBJ2-2, is DTGVSQNPRHKITKRGQNVTFRCDPISEHNRLYWYRQTLGQGPEFLTYFQNEAQLEKSRLLSDRFSAERPKGSFSTLEIQRTEQGDSAMYLCASSRAFGPGELFFGEGSRLTVL.

This chain joins TRBV30 and TRBJ2-2; a weak D match, TRBD2 (6 bases). V was shortened by 0 bases and J by 4 bases, with 12 bases between the two germline ends. This CDR3 has 15 residues. The germline gives CDR1 GTSNPN, CDR2 SVGIG (reference sequence). This CDR3 reads CAWSVNSGGTGELFF. CDR3 nucleotides: TGTGCCTGGAGTGTCAACTCCGGGGGCACCGGGGAGCTGTTTTTT.